This T cell receptor beta chain was sequenced in a study of blood T cell repertoires in COVID-19. Study as a whole: Whether acute or convalescent, the COVID-19 samples came from the United States, Italy and Spain.

The method was immunoSEQ multiplex PCR; TCRdb's version includes in-frame clones alone and lacks a portion of them. The table shows under 200,000 clones, with about 88% occurring only once. The TCR sequence derives from a man between 45 and 60 years old who had recovered from COVID-19. Sequenced material: peripheral blood.

The CDR3 sequence: CASSPRTSGSSWFF. The DNA for the CDR3 is TGTGCCAGCAGCCCAAGGACTAGCGGGAGTTCGTGGTTCTTC. The chain has TRBV13 and TRBJ2-1, with 13 bases matching TRBD2. V lost 5 bases to trimming and J lost 15 bases; unmatched junction nucleotides: 10. Germline lookup yields CDR1 PRHDT and CDR2 FYEKMQ (reference sequence). This CDR3 is 14 amino acids long. The entire variable domain, with the rest obtained from reference TRBV13 and TRBJ2-1, is as follows: AAGVIQSPRHLIKEKRETATLKCYPIPRHDTVYWYQQGPGQDPQFLISFYEKMQSDKGSIPDRFSAQQFSDYHSELNMSSLELGDSALYFCASSPRTSGSSWFFGPGTRLTVL.